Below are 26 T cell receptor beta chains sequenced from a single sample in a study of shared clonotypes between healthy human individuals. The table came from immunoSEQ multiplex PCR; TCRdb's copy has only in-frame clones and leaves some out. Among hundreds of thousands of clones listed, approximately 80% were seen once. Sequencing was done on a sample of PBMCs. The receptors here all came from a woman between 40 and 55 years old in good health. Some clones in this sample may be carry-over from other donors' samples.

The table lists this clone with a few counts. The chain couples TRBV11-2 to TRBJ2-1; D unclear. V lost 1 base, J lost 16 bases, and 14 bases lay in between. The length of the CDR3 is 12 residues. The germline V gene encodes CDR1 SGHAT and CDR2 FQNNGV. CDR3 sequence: CASSLAPASPFF. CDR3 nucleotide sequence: TGTGCCAGCAGCTTAGCCCCCGCAAGTCCCTTCTTC.

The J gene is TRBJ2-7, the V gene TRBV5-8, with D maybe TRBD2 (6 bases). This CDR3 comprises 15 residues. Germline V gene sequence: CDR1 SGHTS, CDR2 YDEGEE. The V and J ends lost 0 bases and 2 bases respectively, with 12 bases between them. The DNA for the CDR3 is TGTGCCAGCAGCTTGGGGGCGGGAACCCCCTACGAGCAGTACTTC. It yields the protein CASSLGAGTPYEQYF. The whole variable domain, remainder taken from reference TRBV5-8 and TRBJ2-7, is EAGVTQSPTHLIKTRGQQATLRCSPISGHTSVYWYQQALGLGLQFLLWYDEGEERNRGNFPPRFSGRQFPNYSSELNVNALELEDSALYLCASSLGAGTPYEQYFGPGTRLTVT.

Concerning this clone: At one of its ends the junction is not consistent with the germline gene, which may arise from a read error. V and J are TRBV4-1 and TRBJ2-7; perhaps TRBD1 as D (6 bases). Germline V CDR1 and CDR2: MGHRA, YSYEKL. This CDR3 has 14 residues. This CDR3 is CANSQELVGAGQYF. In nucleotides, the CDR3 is TGCGCCAACAGCCAAGAATTAGTGGGGGCAGGGCAGTACTTC.

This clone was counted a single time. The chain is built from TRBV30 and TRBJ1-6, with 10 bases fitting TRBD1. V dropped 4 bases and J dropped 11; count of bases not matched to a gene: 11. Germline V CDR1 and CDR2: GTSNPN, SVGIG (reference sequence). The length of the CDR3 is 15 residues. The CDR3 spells CAWTYLTGGDTPLHF. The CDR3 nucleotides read TGTGCCTGGACCTACCTGACAGGGGGCGATACACCCCTCCACTTT. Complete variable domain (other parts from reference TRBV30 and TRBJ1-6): SQTIHQWPATLVQPVGSPLSLECTVEGTSNPNLYWYRQAAGRGLQLLFYSVGIGQISSEVPQNLSASRPQDRQFILSSKKLLLSDSGFYLCAWTYLTGGDTPLHFGNGTRLTVT.

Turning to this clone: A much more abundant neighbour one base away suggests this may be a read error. CDR3 nucleotides: TGTGCCTGGAGTGTACAGGAGAGAAAAGCTTTCTTT. Its translation is CAWSVQERKAFF. This chain connects TRBV30 to TRBJ1-1, with D perhaps matching TRBD1 (5 bases). There are 12 residues in the CDR3. Germline-derived CDR1 and CDR2 are GTSNPN and SVGIG (reference sequence). V was pared by 0 bases and J by 9 bases, with 11 bases between.

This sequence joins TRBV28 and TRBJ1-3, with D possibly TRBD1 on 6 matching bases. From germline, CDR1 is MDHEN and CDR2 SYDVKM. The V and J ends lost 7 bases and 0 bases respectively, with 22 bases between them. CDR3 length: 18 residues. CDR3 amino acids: CASTKGGQLVFSGNTIYF. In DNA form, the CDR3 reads TGTGCCAGCACCAAAGGCGGACAGCTAGTTTTCTCTGGAAACACCATATATTTT.

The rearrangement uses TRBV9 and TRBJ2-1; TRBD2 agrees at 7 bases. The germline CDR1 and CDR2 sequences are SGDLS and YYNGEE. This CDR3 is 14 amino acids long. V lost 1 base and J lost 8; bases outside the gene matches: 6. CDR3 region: CASSVSGTPHEQFF. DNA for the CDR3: TGTGCCAGCAGCGTAAGCGGGACTCCTCATGAGCAGTTCTTC.

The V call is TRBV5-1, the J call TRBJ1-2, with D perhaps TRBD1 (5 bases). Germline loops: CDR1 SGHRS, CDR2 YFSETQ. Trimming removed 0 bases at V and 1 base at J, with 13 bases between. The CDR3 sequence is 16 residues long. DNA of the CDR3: TGCGCCAGCAGCTTGGCCAGGACACCCTATAACTATGGCTACACCTTC. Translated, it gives CASSLARTPYNYGYTF.

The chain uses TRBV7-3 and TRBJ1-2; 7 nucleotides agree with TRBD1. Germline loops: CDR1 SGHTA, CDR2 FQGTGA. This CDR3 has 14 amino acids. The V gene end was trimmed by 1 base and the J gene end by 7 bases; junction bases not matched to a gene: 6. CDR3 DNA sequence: TGTGCCAGCAGCTTAAAGGGCCGGGACAGTGGCTACACCTTC. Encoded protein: CASSLKGRDSGYTF.

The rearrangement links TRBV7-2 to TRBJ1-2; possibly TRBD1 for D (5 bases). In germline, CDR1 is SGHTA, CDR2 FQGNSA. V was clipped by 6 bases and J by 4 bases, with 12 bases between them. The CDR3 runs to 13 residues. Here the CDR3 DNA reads TGTGCCAGCAGTCCAACAGGTTTCTATGGCTACACCTTC. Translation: CASSPTGFYGYTF.

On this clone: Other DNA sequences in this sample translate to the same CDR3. The CDR3 DNA reads TGTGCCAGCAGCTCACTCTACTACGAGCAGTACTTC. It is translated as CASSSLYYEQYF. V gene TRBV7-2 combines with J gene TRBJ2-7; D remains unclear. The germline V gene has CDR1 SGHTA and CDR2 FQGNSA. V was cut by 4 bases and J by 3 bases, with 7 bases left in between. The CDR3 sequence is 12 residues long.

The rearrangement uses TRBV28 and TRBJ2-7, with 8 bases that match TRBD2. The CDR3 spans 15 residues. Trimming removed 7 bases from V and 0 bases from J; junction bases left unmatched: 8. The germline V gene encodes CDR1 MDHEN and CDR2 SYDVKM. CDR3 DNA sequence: TGTGCCAGCACCCCCGCGGGGGGATACTCCTACGAGCAGTACTTC. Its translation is CASTPAGGYSYEQYF.

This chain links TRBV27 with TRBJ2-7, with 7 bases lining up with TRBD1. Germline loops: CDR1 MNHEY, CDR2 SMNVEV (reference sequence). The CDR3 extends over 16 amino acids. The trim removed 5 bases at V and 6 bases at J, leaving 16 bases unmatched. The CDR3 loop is CASSPTAAGGSIEQYF. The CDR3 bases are TGTGCCAGCAGTCCAACCGCGGCAGGGGGAAGTATCGAGCAGTACTTC.

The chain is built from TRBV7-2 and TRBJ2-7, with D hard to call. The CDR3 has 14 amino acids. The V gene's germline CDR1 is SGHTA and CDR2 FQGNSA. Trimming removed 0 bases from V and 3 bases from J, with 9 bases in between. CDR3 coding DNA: TGTGCCAGCAGCTTAGCCGGGCCTCTCTACGAGCAGTACTTC. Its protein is CASSLAGPLYEQYF.

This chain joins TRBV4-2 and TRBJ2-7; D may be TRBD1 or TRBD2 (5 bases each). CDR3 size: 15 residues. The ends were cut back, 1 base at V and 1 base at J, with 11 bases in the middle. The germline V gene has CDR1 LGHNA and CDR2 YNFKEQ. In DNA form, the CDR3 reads TGTGCCAGCAGCCAAGGAGGGGCCGAGTCCTACGAGCAGTACTTC. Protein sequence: CASSQGGAESYEQYF.

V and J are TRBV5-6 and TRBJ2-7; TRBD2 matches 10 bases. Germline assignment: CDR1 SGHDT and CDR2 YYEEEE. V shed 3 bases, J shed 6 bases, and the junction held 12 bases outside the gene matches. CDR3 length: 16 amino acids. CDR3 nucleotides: TGTGCCAGCAGCTCGGCTCCTAGCGGGAGTCGAGGCGAGCAGTACTTC. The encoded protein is CASSSAPSGSRGEQYF.

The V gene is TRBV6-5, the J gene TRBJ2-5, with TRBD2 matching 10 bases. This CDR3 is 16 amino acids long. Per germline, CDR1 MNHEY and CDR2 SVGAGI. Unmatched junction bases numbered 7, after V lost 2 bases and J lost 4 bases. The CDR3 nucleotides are TGTGCCAGCAGTTACGGGCTAGCGGGAGTAGGAGAGACCCAGTACTTC. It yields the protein CASSYGLAGVGETQYF.

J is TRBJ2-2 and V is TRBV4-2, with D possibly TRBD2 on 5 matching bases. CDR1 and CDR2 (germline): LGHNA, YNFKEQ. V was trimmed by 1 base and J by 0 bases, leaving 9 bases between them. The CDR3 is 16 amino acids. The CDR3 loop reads CASSQAAGSNTGELFF. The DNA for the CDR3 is TGTGCCAGCAGCCAAGCGGCGGGTTCGAACACCGGGGAGCTGTTTTTT.

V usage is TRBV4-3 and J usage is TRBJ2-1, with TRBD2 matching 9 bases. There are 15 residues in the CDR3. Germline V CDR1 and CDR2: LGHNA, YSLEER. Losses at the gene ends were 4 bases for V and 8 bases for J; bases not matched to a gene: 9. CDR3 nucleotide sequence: TGCGCCAGCAGCCCCGACAGCGGGAGGAGGGATGAGCAGTTCTTC. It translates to CASSPDSGRRDEQFF.

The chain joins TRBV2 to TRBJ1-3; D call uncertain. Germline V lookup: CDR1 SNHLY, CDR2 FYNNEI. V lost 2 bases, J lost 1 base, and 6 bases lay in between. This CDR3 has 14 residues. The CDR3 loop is CASSESRSGNTIYF. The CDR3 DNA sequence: TGTGCCAGCAGTGAAAGCAGGTCTGGAAACACCATATATTTT.

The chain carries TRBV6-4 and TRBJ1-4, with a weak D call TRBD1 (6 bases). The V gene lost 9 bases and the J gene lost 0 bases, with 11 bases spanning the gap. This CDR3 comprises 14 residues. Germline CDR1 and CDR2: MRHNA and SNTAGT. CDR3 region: CASSWTATNEKLFF. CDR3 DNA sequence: TGTGCCAGTTCTTGGACAGCAACTAATGAAAAACTGTTTTTT.

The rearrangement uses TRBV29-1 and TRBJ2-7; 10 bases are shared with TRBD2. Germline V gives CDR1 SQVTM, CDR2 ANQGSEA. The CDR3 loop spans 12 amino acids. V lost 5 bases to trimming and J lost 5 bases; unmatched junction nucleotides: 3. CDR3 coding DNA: TGCAGCGTTCTAGCGGGAGTAGACGAGCAGTACTTC. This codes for CSVLAGVDEQYF.

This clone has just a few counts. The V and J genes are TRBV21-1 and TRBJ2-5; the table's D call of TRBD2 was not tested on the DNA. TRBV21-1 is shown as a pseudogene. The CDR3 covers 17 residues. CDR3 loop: CASSKPFLADSEETQYF. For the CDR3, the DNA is TGTGCCAGCAGCAAGCCCTTTTTAGCGGACTCCGAAGAGACCCAGTACTTC.

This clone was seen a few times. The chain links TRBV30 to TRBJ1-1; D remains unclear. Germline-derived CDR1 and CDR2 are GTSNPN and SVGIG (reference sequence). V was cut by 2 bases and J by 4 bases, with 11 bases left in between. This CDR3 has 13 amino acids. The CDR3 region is CAWSPDFSTEAFF. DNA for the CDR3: TGTGCCTGGAGTCCCGACTTTAGCACTGAAGCTTTCTTT.

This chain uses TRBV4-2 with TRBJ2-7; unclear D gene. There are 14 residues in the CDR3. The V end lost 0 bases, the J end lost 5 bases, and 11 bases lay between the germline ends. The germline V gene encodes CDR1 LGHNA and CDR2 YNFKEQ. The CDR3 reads CASSQDLDRHEQYF. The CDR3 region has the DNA TGTGCCAGCAGCCAAGATTTAGATAGGCACGAGCAGTACTTC.

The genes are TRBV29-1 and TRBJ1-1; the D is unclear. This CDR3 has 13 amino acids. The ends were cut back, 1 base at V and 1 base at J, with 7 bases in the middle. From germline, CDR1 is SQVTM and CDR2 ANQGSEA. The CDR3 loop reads CSVEGQANTEAFF. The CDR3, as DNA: TGCAGCGTTGAAGGCCAGGCGAACACTGAAGCTTTCTTT.